This is a list of T cell receptor beta chains from one sample in a study of neurological immune-mediated disorders. MiXCR, run by TCRdb on the 5' RACE reads, gives a single entry per CDR3 protein. Here the sample spans some 48,000 distinct CDR3 sequences, over 4.5% being singletons. The specimen sequenced was CD4+ T cells from blood. The receptors originated from a woman in her late teens or twenties with multiple sclerosis. Each CDR3 is given with its conserved first and last residue. The order of the fields is clone size, J gene, D gene, V gene, CDR3 length, CDR3 DNA, CDR3 protein. D genes are given only for firm matches. Expanded clones are given a class, and other clones once, few, many or no size at all.

clone size: NA; J gene: TRBJ2-1; D gene: NA; V gene: TRBV20-1; CDR3 length: 15; CDR3 DNA: TGCAGTGCTAGAGATACTTGGACTGCGGGCAATGAGCAGTTCTTC; CDR3 protein: CSARDTWTAGNEQFF
clone size: many; J gene: TRBJ2-5; D gene: NA; V gene: TRBV7-9; CDR3 length: 14; CDR3 DNA: TGTGCCAGCAGCTTAGGAGGTGGCGGAGAGACCCAGTACTTC; CDR3 protein: CASSLGGGGETQYF
clone size: many; J gene: TRBJ2-2; D gene: TRBD1; V gene: TRBV5-1; CDR3 length: 15; CDR3 DNA: TGCGCCAGCAGCTTGGGACAGGGCAACACCGGGGAGCTGTTTTTT; CDR3 protein: CASSLGQGNTGELFF
clone size: many; J gene: TRBJ1-1; D gene: TRBD1; V gene: TRBV7-2; CDR3 length: 17; CDR3 DNA: TGTGCCAGCAGCCCTCAGGACAGGGGGTTCTCGAACACTGAAGCTTTCTTT; CDR3 protein: CASSPQDRGFSNTEAFF
clone size: many; J gene: TRBJ2-7; D gene: TRBD1; V gene: TRBV6-5; CDR3 length: 14; CDR3 DNA: TGTGCCAGCAGTTACCGGACAGGGGGTTACGAGCAGTACTTC; CDR3 protein: CASSYRTGGYEQYF
clone size: few; J gene: TRBJ2-1; D gene: TRBD2; V gene: TRBV6-2/TRBV6-3; CDR3 length: 14; CDR3 DNA: TGTGCCAGCGGCGGGAGGGCCCTCGGTAATGAGCAGTTCTTC; CDR3 protein: CASGGRALGNEQFF
clone size: NA; J gene: TRBJ1-6; D gene: TRBD1; V gene: TRBV5-4; CDR3 length: 15; CDR3 DNA: TGTGCCAGCAGCCCACGGACAGGGGGCGGTTCACCCCTCCACTTT; CDR3 protein: CASSPRTGGGSPLHF
clone size: NA; J gene: TRBJ1-1; D gene: NA; V gene: TRBV5-1; CDR3 length: 14; CDR3 DNA: TGCGCCAGCTGGCGGGGCCGGGGGAACACTGAAGCTTTCTTT; CDR3 protein: CASWRGRGNTEAFF
clone size: few; J gene: TRBJ1-5; D gene: NA; V gene: TRBV7-9; CDR3 length: 16; CDR3 DNA: TGTGCCAGCAGCTTAGGGTCGGACGCGAACAATCAGCCCCAGCATTTT; CDR3 protein: CASSLGSDANNQPQHF
clone size: NA; J gene: TRBJ1-1; D gene: NA; V gene: TRBV30; CDR3 length: 12; CDR3 DNA: TGTGCCTGGAACACGGGGAACACTGAAGCTTTCTTT; CDR3 protein: CAWNTGNTEAFF
clone size: many; J gene: TRBJ1-1; D gene: NA; V gene: TRBV5-6; CDR3 length: 16; CDR3 DNA: TGTGCCAGCAGCCCCGATACAGGGTATCGAGACACTGAAGCTTTCTTT; CDR3 protein: CASSPDTGYRDTEAFF
clone size: many; J gene: TRBJ2-5; D gene: NA; V gene: TRBV7-8; CDR3 length: 13; CDR3 DNA: TGTGCCAGCAGCTTGGTAGATCTGGAGACCCAGTACTTC; CDR3 protein: CASSLVDLETQYF
clone size: few; J gene: TRBJ1-2; D gene: TRBD1; V gene: TRBV18; CDR3 length: 15; CDR3 DNA: TGTGCCAGCTCACCAAAGACAGGGTCAAACTATGGCTACACCTTC; CDR3 protein: CASSPKTGSNYGYTF
clone size: many; J gene: TRBJ1-1; D gene: TRBD1; V gene: TRBV20-1; CDR3 length: 14; CDR3 DNA: TGCAGTGCCGGACAGGGGGCGAAAGTGACTGAAGCTTTCTTT; CDR3 protein: CSAGQGAKVTEAFF
clone size: many; J gene: TRBJ1-6; D gene: NA; V gene: TRBV6-5; CDR3 length: 14; CDR3 DNA: TGTGCCAGCAGTCGGCTCTACTTGGATTCACCCCTCCACTTT; CDR3 protein: CASSRLYLDSPLHF
clone size: NA; J gene: TRBJ2-7; D gene: TRBD2; V gene: TRBV7-6; CDR3 length: 18; CDR3 DNA: TGTGCCAGCAGCTTAGGGGGGGATAGACTAGCGGAACCCTACGAGCAGTACTTC; CDR3 protein: CASSLGGDRLAEPYEQYF
clone size: many; J gene: TRBJ1-2; D gene: NA; V gene: TRBV12-3/TRBV12-4; CDR3 length: 15; CDR3 DNA: TGTGCCAGCAGTTTTAAACCTCAAGGTCGCTATGGCTACACCTTC; CDR3 protein: CASSFKPQGRYGYTF
clone size: many; J gene: TRBJ1-4; D gene: NA; V gene: TRBV20-1; CDR3 length: 16; CDR3 DNA: TGCAGTGCTAGAGCTCCCTCGGCAGGGCGGGATGAAAAACTGTTTTTT; CDR3 protein: CSARAPSAGRDEKLFF
clone size: many; J gene: TRBJ1-5; D gene: NA; V gene: TRBV5-1; CDR3 length: 15; CDR3 DNA: TGCGCCAGCAGCTTGGAGGGCAGTAGCAATCAGCCCCAGCATTTT; CDR3 protein: CASSLEGSSNQPQHF
clone size: many; J gene: TRBJ2-1; D gene: NA; V gene: TRBV18; CDR3 length: 12; CDR3 DNA: TGTGCCAGCTCACCGGACAGAGGGGAGCAGTTCTTC; CDR3 protein: CASSPDRGEQFF
clone size: NA; J gene: TRBJ1-1; D gene: TRBD1; V gene: TRBV5-1; CDR3 length: 15; CDR3 DNA: TGCGCCAGCAGCCGTACAGGGGCCCTGAACACTGAAGCTTTCTTT; CDR3 protein: CASSRTGALNTEAFF
clone size: many; J gene: TRBJ2-1; D gene: NA; V gene: TRBV28; CDR3 length: 14; CDR3 DNA: TGTGCCAGCAGTTTGTCGGGGGCCTCAGGGGAGCAGTTCTTC; CDR3 protein: CASSLSGASGEQFF
clone size: many; J gene: TRBJ1-1; D gene: NA; V gene: TRBV10-2; CDR3 length: 14; CDR3 DNA: TGCGCCAGCAGTGAGTCGGCAGGGCCCCCCCGAGCTTTCTTT; CDR3 protein: CASSESAGPPRAFF
clone size: few; J gene: TRBJ2-1; D gene: NA; V gene: TRBV18; CDR3 length: 13; CDR3 DNA: TGTGCCAGCTCACAGGACATAGACAATGAGCAGTTCTTC; CDR3 protein: CASSQDIDNEQFF
clone size: NA; J gene: TRBJ1-1; D gene: NA; V gene: TRBV9; CDR3 length: 14; CDR3 DNA: TGTGCCAGCAGCGTTGTGGGGGCGAACACTGAAGCTTTCTTT; CDR3 protein: CASSVVGANTEAFF
clone size: many; J gene: TRBJ1-2; D gene: NA; V gene: TRBV6-5; CDR3 length: 14; CDR3 DNA: TGTGCCAGCAGCACACAAAACTGGGGCTATGGCTACACCTTC; CDR3 protein: CASSTQNWGYGYTF
clone size: many; J gene: TRBJ2-1; D gene: TRBD2; V gene: TRBV12-3/TRBV12-4; CDR3 length: 15; CDR3 DNA: TGTGCCAGCAGTTTGCGGGGGGCAGCTTACAATGAGCAGTTCTTC; CDR3 protein: CASSLRGAAYNEQFF
clone size: many; J gene: TRBJ2-7; D gene: NA; V gene: TRBV10-3; CDR3 length: 14; CDR3 DNA: TGTGCCATCAGTGAGTCGATGGGGACCTACGAGCAGTACTTC; CDR3 protein: CAISESMGTYEQYF
clone size: NA; J gene: TRBJ2-3; D gene: TRBD2; V gene: TRBV30; CDR3 length: 15; CDR3 DNA: TGTGCCTGGAGTTGGACTAGCGGGGGCCTAGATACGCAGTATTTT; CDR3 protein: CAWSWTSGGLDTQYF
clone size: many; J gene: TRBJ2-3; D gene: NA; V gene: TRBV5-1; CDR3 length: 13; CDR3 DNA: TGCGCCAGCACCCTCTCGGGCACAGATACGCAGTATTTT; CDR3 protein: CASTLSGTDTQYF
clone size: NA; J gene: TRBJ2-2; D gene: NA; V gene: TRBV30; CDR3 length: 13; CDR3 DNA: TGTGCCTGGAGTGTCGGTCTCACCGGGGAGCTGTTTTTT; CDR3 protein: CAWSVGLTGELFF
clone size: many; J gene: TRBJ2-7; D gene: NA; V gene: TRBV12-5; CDR3 length: 14; CDR3 DNA: TGTGCTAGTGCCTTTGGGGACGGTCCCTACGAGCAGTACTTC; CDR3 protein: CASAFGDGPYEQYF
clone size: many; J gene: TRBJ2-3; D gene: TRBD1; V gene: TRBV5-1; CDR3 length: 16; CDR3 DNA: TGCGCCAGCAGCCAGCCGCCCGGACAGGGAGCAGATACGCAGTATTTT; CDR3 protein: CASSQPPGQGADTQYF
clone size: many; J gene: TRBJ1-1; D gene: NA; V gene: TRBV9; CDR3 length: 14; CDR3 DNA: TGTGCCAGCAGCGTAAAGGGGCCGGGCACTGAAGCTTTCTTT; CDR3 protein: CASSVKGPGTEAFF
clone size: NA; J gene: TRBJ2-3; D gene: TRBD1; V gene: TRBV12-5; CDR3 length: 16; CDR3 DNA: TGTGCTAGTGGTATAAGCAGGGGGTTACCCACAGATACGCAGTATTTT; CDR3 protein: CASGISRGLPTDTQYF
clone size: NA; J gene: TRBJ2-2; D gene: TRBD2; V gene: TRBV11-3; CDR3 length: 15; CDR3 DNA: TGTGCCAGCAGCACTAGCGTTCTTAACACCGGGGAGCTGTTTTTT; CDR3 protein: CASSTSVLNTGELFF
clone size: many; J gene: TRBJ1-2; D gene: TRBD1; V gene: TRBV5-6; CDR3 length: 13; CDR3 DNA: TGTGCCAGCAGCGACACAGGGGGCAATGGCTACACCTTC; CDR3 protein: CASSDTGGNGYTF